Presented here are 24 T cell receptor beta chains from one specimen sequenced in a study of T cell clones after liver transplantation. Here immunoSEQ multiplex PCR was the method, and the copy in TCRdb shows in-frame clones only, minus some. The repertoire holds about 47,000 clones, with less than 90% as singletons. The source material was CD8+ T cells from blood, sampled 12 months after liver transplant. These receptors originate from a human patient who received a liver transplant. Some of these T cells may belong to the graft donor.

This chain links TRBV4-2 with TRBJ1-4; D remains ambiguous. From germline, CDR1 is LGHNA and CDR2 YNFKEQ. V gave up 0 bases and J gave up 0 bases, with 11 bases separating them. This CDR3 is 17 amino acids long. CDR3 bases: TGTGCCAGCAGCCAAGAGGTGAGGGTTGCAACTAATGAAAAACTGTTTTTT. Its translation: CASSQEVRVATNEKLFF.

This clone turned up a few times. V gene TRBV7-2 combines with J gene TRBJ2-5; unclear D gene. The germline V gene has CDR1 SGHTA and CDR2 FQGNSA. V lost 5 bases and J 0 bases, leaving 7 bases between the germline ends. The length of the CDR3 is 13 residues. This chain's CDR3 is CASSADNQETQYF. The CDR3 bases are TGTGCCAGCAGCGCCGACAACCAAGAGACCCAGTACTTC.

V is TRBV7-9 and J is TRBJ2-7; D uncertain. Trimming took 2 bases from V and 5 from J, leaving 16 bases between them. CDR1 and CDR2 (germline): SEHNR, FQNEAQ (reference sequence). The CDR3 is 15 residues long. This chain's CDR3 is CASSLRQDPVHEQYF. CDR3 sequence (DNA): TGTGCCAGCAGCTTACGGCAGGACCCCGTCCACGAGCAGTACTTC.

V gene TRBV4-1 combines with J gene TRBJ2-1; weak D call: TRBD1 (6 bases). The CDR3 runs 15 residues. V dropped 5 bases and J dropped 2 bases, with 13 bases sitting between them. Germline V gene lookup returns CDR1 MGHRA and CDR2 YSYEKL. The CDR3 reads CASSMAGVTYNEQFF. In DNA, the CDR3 is TGCGCCAGCAGCATGGCAGGGGTGACCTACAATGAGCAGTTCTTC.

The V call is TRBV7-9, the J call TRBJ2-5, with no clear D. The CDR3 contains 14 residues. The germline V gene has CDR1 SEHNR and CDR2 FQNEAQ (reference sequence). Trimming removed 5 bases from V and 6 bases from J, with 16 bases in between. CDR3 DNA sequence: TGTGCCAGCAGCGCAGTGGATGGAGAAAAGACCCAGTACTTC. Protein product: CASSAVDGEKTQYF.

V gene TRBV2 combines with J gene TRBJ1-1, with D unclear. The CDR3 totals 14 residues. Germline loops: CDR1 SNHLY, CDR2 FYNNEI. Trimming shortened V by 3 bases and J by 3 bases, and 11 bases separated the two germline ends. This CDR3 reads CASSEQPGHTEAFF. The CDR3, as DNA: TGTGCCAGCAGTGAGCAGCCCGGGCACACTGAAGCTTTCTTT.

The rearrangement uses TRBV27 and TRBJ2-7, with 13 nucleotides matching TRBD2. Germline values: CDR1 MNHEY, CDR2 SMNVEV (reference sequence). The junction had 8 bases not matched to a gene; V was cut back by 6 bases and J by 6 bases. There are 15 residues in the CDR3. CDR3 nucleotides: TGTGCCAGCAGGGTTGGACTAGCGGGAGTTGGCGAGCAGTACTTC. Its protein is CASRVGLAGVGEQYF.

The V gene is TRBV5-4, the J gene TRBJ1-1; 12 bases align to TRBD1. Per germline, CDR1 SGHNT and CDR2 YYREEE (reference sequence). This CDR3 has 16 amino acids. J gave up 6 bases and V 1 base, and 7 bases lay outside the gene matches. The CDR3 region has the DNA TGTGCCAGCAGCTTGATGGGACAGGGGGCGAGTCCTGAAGCTTTCTTT. Its protein is CASSLMGQGASPEAFF.

The J gene is TRBJ2-1, the V gene TRBV27, with D perhaps matching TRBD1 or TRBD2 (5 bases each). The germline gives CDR1 MNHEY, CDR2 SMNVEV (reference sequence). This CDR3 region has 14 residues. The V end was cut by 3 bases, the J end by 4 bases, with 10 bases between. CDR3 amino acids: CASSFRDRYNEQFF. The CDR3, as DNA: TGTGCCAGCAGTTTCAGGGACCGATACAATGAGCAGTTCTTC.

This clone was counted only a few times. The chain uses TRBV13 and TRBJ1-2; D unresolved. There are 13 residues in the CDR3. The ends were cut back, 3 bases at V and 4 bases at J, with 9 bases in the middle. Germline V gene lookup returns CDR1 PRHDT and CDR2 FYEKMQ (reference sequence). The CDR3 region is CASSLRGIYGYTF. In DNA, the CDR3 is TGTGCCAGCAGCTTGAGAGGGATCTATGGCTACACCTTC.

This rearrangement joins TRBV29-1 to TRBJ2-1; weak D call: TRBD1 (6 bases). V lost 3 bases and J lost 6, with 6 bases in between. This CDR3 contains 11 residues. Germline CDR1 is SQVTM and CDR2 is ANQGSEA. The CDR3: CSVDRGNEQFF. CDR3 nucleotides: TGCAGCGTTGACAGGGGCAATGAGCAGTTCTTC.

The chain carries TRBV11-2 and TRBJ2-2; D is undetermined. CDR1 and CDR2 from the germline V gene are SGHAT and FQNNGV. The length of the CDR3 is 12 residues. V lost 0 bases to trimming and J lost 7 bases, with 3 bases between them. CDR3 protein: CASSLDFGELFF. The DNA for the CDR3 is TGTGCCAGCAGCTTAGATTTCGGGGAGCTGTTTTTT.

V gene TRBV9 combines with J gene TRBJ1-2, with TRBD1 matching 8 bases. CDR1 SGDLS and CDR2 YYNGEE come from the germline V gene. V shed 0 bases and J 5 bases; nucleotides not matched to a gene: 6. The CDR3 sequence is 15 residues long. This chain's CDR3 is CASSVGQGARYGYTF. For the CDR3, the DNA is TGTGCCAGCAGCGTAGGGCAGGGGGCGAGGTATGGCTACACCTTC.

The rearrangement joins TRBV19 to TRBJ2-1; 8 bases align to TRBD1. The length of the CDR3 is 14 residues. Germline V CDR1 and CDR2: LNHDA, SQIVND (reference sequence). V was pared by 9 bases and J by 5 bases, with 9 bases of the junction left unmatched. The CDR3 coding sequence is TGTGCCAGCAAGGACAGGGTATCTGACAATGAGCAGTTCTTC. Amino acids: CASKDRVSDNEQFF.

This chain links TRBV13 with TRBJ1-4; D unresolved. Germline CDR1 and CDR2: PRHDT and FYEKMQ (reference sequence). The CDR3 is 12 amino acids. Trimming removed 5 bases from V and 8 bases from J, with 9 bases in between. The CDR3 nucleotides are TGTGCCAGCAGCATAACGAGGGAAAAACTGTTTTTT. This encodes CASSITREKLFF.

The chain combines TRBV9 with TRBJ2-3, with TRBD2 matching 11 bases. There are 20 residues in the CDR3. Trimming removed 1 base from V and 0 bases from J; junction bases left unmatched: 13. Germline values: CDR1 SGDLS, CDR2 YYNGEE. The CDR3 DNA reads TGTGCCAGCAGCGTACGCGTCACTAGCGGGAGTGATATTAGCACAGATACGCAGTATTTT. This codes for CASSVRVTSGSDISTDTQYF.

The gene calls are TRBV7-8 and TRBJ1-2, with D maybe TRBD1 (5 bases). Germline assignment: CDR1 SGHVS and CDR2 FQNEAQ. There are 12 residues in the CDR3. V was cut by 1 base and J by 8 bases, with 8 bases left in between. The CDR3 is CASSLGDVGYTF. The CDR3 DNA sequence: TGTGCCAGCAGCTTAGGGGACGTCGGCTACACCTTC.

A single count supports this clone. The rearrangement joins TRBV9 to TRBJ2-1; TRBD2 is a possible D gene (6 bases). Per germline, CDR1 SGDLS and CDR2 YYNGEE. The CDR3 is 16 amino acids. Trimming removed 4 bases from V and 2 bases from J, with 16 bases in between. The CDR3 DNA is TGTGCCAGCAGCTTCCACTGGGGGGAAACCTACAATGAGCAGTTCTTC. As protein: CASSFHWGETYNEQFF.

The chain joins TRBV7-9 to TRBJ1-2; TRBD1 matches at 7 bases. The CDR3 spans 17 residues. From germline, CDR1 is SEHNR and CDR2 FQNEAQ (reference sequence). V lost 3 bases and J lost 0; bases outside the gene matches: 10. CDR3 protein: CASSLSDRTYTNYGYTF. DNA for the CDR3: TGTGCCAGCAGCTTGTCGGACAGGACCTACACTAACTATGGCTACACCTTC. Using reference TRBV7-9 and TRBJ1-2 for the parts outside the CDR3, the full variable domain is DTGVSQNPRHKITKRGQNVTFRCDPISEHNRLYWYRQTLGQGPEFLTYFQNEAQLEKSRLLSDRFSAERPKGSFSTLEIQRTEQGDSAMYLCASSLSDRTYTNYGYTFGSGTRLTVV.

V usage is TRBV7-9 and J usage is TRBJ2-1; D not resolved. The germline gives CDR1 SEHNR, CDR2 FQNEAQ (reference sequence). The ends were cut back, 5 bases at V and 10 bases at J, with 15 bases in the middle. The CDR3 length is 13 residues. The CDR3 nucleotides are TGTGCCAGCAGCATACCCCCCTCGGAAGAGCAGTTCTTC. Protein: CASSIPPSEEQFF.

The rearrangement joins TRBV23-1 to TRBJ1-4; 10 bases line up with TRBD1. TRBV23-1 is an ORF, and what it does is uncertain. V shed 3 bases and J 1 base; nucleotides not matched to a gene: 8. The CDR3 is 18 amino acids. As DNA, the CDR3 is TGCGCCAGCAGTCACCCAGACAGGGGGCGCGGAACTAATGAAAAACTGTTTTTT. This gives the protein CASSHPDRGRGTNEKLFF.

The chain employs TRBV28 and TRBJ1-5, with a possible D match to TRBD1 (5 bases). V dropped 6 bases and J dropped 7 bases, with 10 bases sitting between them. The CDR3 spans 12 residues. Germline V gene data show CDR1 as MDHEN and CDR2 as SYDVKM. The CDR3 DNA is TGTGCCAGCAGAGACGGGACCCAGCCCCAGCATTTT. It specifies CASRDGTQPQHF.

In DNA, the CDR3 is TGTGCCAGCAGATCCGTTCGGGAGGGCTTGTATGAGCAGTTCTTC. This gives the protein CASRSVREGLYEQFF. The chain is built from TRBV27 and TRBJ2-1, with 8 bases fitting TRBD2. The CDR3 spans 15 residues. Germline V CDR1 and CDR2: MNHEY, SMNVEV (reference sequence). Germline trimming cut 6 bases from V and 8 bases from J; bases unmatched to any gene: 12.

This clone was recorded a few times. The rearrangement uses TRBV4-1 and TRBJ1-5; TRBD1 is a possible D gene (6 bases). The ends were cut back, 4 bases at V and 4 bases at J, with 11 bases in the middle. Germline V CDR1 and CDR2: MGHRA, YSYEKL. The CDR3 has 14 amino acids. The CDR3 is CASSLGGGNQPQHF. The CDR3 DNA reads as TGCGCCAGCAGCCTAGGGGGTGGGAATCAGCCCCAGCATTTT.